Below are 11 T cell receptor beta chains sequenced from a single sample in a study of blood T cells in healthy people across ages. A second PCR, run for about 7 to 11 cycles, used a sample-barcoded 5' primer plus a J-beta primer mix. TCRdb reprocessed the 5' RACE reads with MiXCR, giving one entry per CDR3 protein. Among about 1 million distinct CDR3 sequences listed, 45% were seen once. The sample was blood. The receptors shown here come from a woman aged 55-75 years in good health.

The genes are TRBV7-9 and TRBJ2-5; D unclear. Germline lookup yields CDR1 SEHNR and CDR2 FQNEAQ (reference sequence). The CDR3 sequence is 16 residues long. V lost 5 bases and J lost 11, with 27 bases in between. This chain's CDR3 is CASSPTGQQPSHEQYF. Here the CDR3 DNA reads TGTGCCAGCAGCCCGACTGGGCAACAACCTAGTCATGAGCAGTACTTC.

The rearrangement links TRBV14 to TRBJ1-1, with 9 nucleotides matching TRBD1. The CDR3 runs to 16 residues. In germline, CDR1 is SGHDN, CDR2 FVKESK. After removal of 6 bases from V and 0 bases from J, the junction contained 8 bases not matched to a gene. The CDR3 DNA is TGTGCCAGCAGGCGGACAGGGGACCCCATGAACACTGAAGCTTTCTTT. This gives the protein CASRRTGDPMNTEAFF.

There are a few counts of this clonotype. The chain is built from TRBV6-6 and TRBJ1-5; no firm D call. Germline V gives CDR1 MNHNY, CDR2 SVGAGI (reference sequence). This CDR3 spans 13 amino acids. V gave up 5 bases and J gave up 7 bases, with 12 bases separating them. The CDR3 DNA sequence: TGTGCCAGCAGTGGTAGGACCGGGCAGCCCCAGCATTTT. This gives the protein CASSGRTGQPQHF.

This chain links TRBV7-6 with TRBJ2-7; 8 bases agree with TRBD1. CDR3 length: 15 residues. V was pared by 5 bases and J by 0 bases, with 6 bases of the junction left unmatched. The germline CDR1 and CDR2 sequences are SGHVS and FNYEAQ. The CDR3 coding sequence is TGTGCCAGCAGCCGAACAGGGGGTGGCTCCTACGAGCAGTACTTC. Its translation: CASSRTGGGSYEQYF.

The chain has TRBV29-1 and TRBJ2-1, with unresolved D. Germline values: CDR1 SQVTM, CDR2 ANQGSEA. The length of the CDR3 is 16 residues. Trimming took off 1 base at V and 3 bases at J, with 16 bases between the two ends. The CDR3 reads CSVEGGLGLVYNEQFF. The CDR3 DNA follows: TGCAGCGTTGAAGGAGGTCTGGGGTTAGTCTACAATGAGCAGTTCTTC.

The chain recombines TRBV19 with TRBJ2-1; 11 bases fit TRBD2. The junction had 4 bases not matched to a gene; V was cut back by 5 bases and J by 4 bases. Germline V gives CDR1 LNHDA, CDR2 SQIVND (reference sequence). The CDR3 contains 15 residues. The CDR3 DNA sequence: TGTGCCAGTAGTCCGACTAGCGGGATTTACAATGAGCAGTTCTTC. As protein: CASSPTSGIYNEQFF.

The chain recombines TRBV4-1 with TRBJ2-4, with D unclear. The DNA end favors TRBJ2-7, so the J call may be wrong. The CDR3 has 15 amino acids. Germline lookup yields CDR1 MGHRA and CDR2 YSYEKL. The CDR3: CASSQDVGPFYEQYF. The DNA of the CDR3 is TGCGCCAGCAGCCAAGATGTAGGGCCTTTCTACGAGCAGTACTTC.

This clonotype has more than one count but fewer than ten. The gene calls are TRBV6-2 or TRBV6-3 and TRBJ2-7; 8 bases are shared with TRBD2. V dropped 6 bases and J dropped 2; count of bases not matched to a gene: 9. This CDR3 contains 15 residues. CDR1 is MNHEY and CDR2 is SVGEGT in the germline V gene. The CDR3 nucleotides read TGTGCCAGCAGCAAACTAGCGGCAGCACCCTACGAGCAGTACTTC. Translation: CASSKLAAAPYEQYF.

J is TRBJ2-1 and V is TRBV5-5; 9 nucleotides match TRBD2. Germline assignment: CDR1 SGHKS and CDR2 YYEKEE (reference sequence). This CDR3 has 16 residues. V lost 4 bases to trimming and J lost 7 bases; unmatched junction nucleotides: 12. CDR3 in DNA: TGTGCCAGCAGCGCCAGGGGGGCGGGAGGGCGGAATGAGCAGTTCTTC. It specifies CASSARGAGGRNEQFF.

This chain uses TRBV29-1 with TRBJ2-2; maybe TRBD1 (5 bases). CDR1 and CDR2 (germline): SQVTM, ANQGSEA. The V end lost 7 bases, the J end lost 8 bases, and 20 bases lay between the germline ends. This CDR3 region has 14 residues. Here the CDR3 DNA reads TGCAGCGCCGAACCAGGGCCGATTGGTGGGGAGCTGTTTTTT. Amino acids: CSAEPGPIGGELFF.

This chain connects TRBV3-1 to TRBJ2-3, with 8 positions matching TRBD2. V was pared by 4 bases and J by 4 bases, with 7 bases of the junction left unmatched. The CDR3 has 15 amino acids. Germline-derived CDR1 and CDR2 are LGHDT and YNNKEL (reference sequence). The CDR3 loop reads CASSLRSGNSDTQYF. Written as DNA, the CDR3 is TGTGCCAGCAGCCTGCGTAGCGGGAACTCAGATACGCAGTATTTT.